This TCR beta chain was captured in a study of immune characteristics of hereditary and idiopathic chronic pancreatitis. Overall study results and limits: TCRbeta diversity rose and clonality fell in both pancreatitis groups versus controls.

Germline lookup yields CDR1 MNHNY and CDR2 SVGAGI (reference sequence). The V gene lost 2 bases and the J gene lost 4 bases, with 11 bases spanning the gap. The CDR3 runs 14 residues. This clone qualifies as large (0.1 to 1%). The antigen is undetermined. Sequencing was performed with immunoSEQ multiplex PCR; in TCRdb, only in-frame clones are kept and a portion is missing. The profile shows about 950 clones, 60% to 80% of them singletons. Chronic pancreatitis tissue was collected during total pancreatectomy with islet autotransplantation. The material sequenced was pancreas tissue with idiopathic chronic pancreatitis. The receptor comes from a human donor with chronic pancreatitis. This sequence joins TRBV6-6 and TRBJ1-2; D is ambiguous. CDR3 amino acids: CASSYGWGSYGYTF. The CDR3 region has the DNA TGTGCCAGCAGTTACGGATGGGGTAGCTATGGCTACACCTTC.